This TCR beta chain comes out of a study of tumor and adjacent non-tumor tissue in lung cancer. Study context: Each sample yielded around 4.2 million productive TCRbeta reads on average. Study-wide points: Shorter survival was associated with higher TCR diversity in tumors.

The CDR3 runs to 15 residues. Per the germline V gene, CDR1 is SGHRS and CDR2 is YFSETQ. TCRbeta libraries were built with three rounds of nested PCR, modified from ARM-PCR. One entry per CDR3 protein, called by TCRdb with MiXCR from the multiplex PCR reads. The repertoire holds some 99,000 distinct CDR3 sequences, with roughly two thirds as singletons. Note on this clonotype: The antigen is not known. The junction differs from germline at one of its ends, possibly a read error.

This sample's RNA came from whole unsorted tissue. The normal lung tissue was taken more than 3 cm from the tumor edge. Sequencing was performed on distant non-tumor lung tissue. V gene TRBV5-1 combines with J gene TRBJ2-1; TRBD2 aligns across 9 bases. The sequence came from a man aged 55 to 69 with non-small cell lung cancer. CDR3 nucleotides: TGCGCCAGCAGCTCCCTTGCGGGGGGGGGCAATGAGCCGTTCTTC. It encodes CASSSLAGGGNEPFF. The full variable domain, with the rest looked up from reference TRBV5-1 and TRBJ2-1, is KAGVTQTPRYLIKTRGQQVTLSCSPISGHRSVSWYQQTPGQGLQFLFEYFSETQRNKGNFPGRFSGRQFSNSRSEMNVSTLELGDSALYLCASSSLAGGGNEPFFGPGTRLTVL.